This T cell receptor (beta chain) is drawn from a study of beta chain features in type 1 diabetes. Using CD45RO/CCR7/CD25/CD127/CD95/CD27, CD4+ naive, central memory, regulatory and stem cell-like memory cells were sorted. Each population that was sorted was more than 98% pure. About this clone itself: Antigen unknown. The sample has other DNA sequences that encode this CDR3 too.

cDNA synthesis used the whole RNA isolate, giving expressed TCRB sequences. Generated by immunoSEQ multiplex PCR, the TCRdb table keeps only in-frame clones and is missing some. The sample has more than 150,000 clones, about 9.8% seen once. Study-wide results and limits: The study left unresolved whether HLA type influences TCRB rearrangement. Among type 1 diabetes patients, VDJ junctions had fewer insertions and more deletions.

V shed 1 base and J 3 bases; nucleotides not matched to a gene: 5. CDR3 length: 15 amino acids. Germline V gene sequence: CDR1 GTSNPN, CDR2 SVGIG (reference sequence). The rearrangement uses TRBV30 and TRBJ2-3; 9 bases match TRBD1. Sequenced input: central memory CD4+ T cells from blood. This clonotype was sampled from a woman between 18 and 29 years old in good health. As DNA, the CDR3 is TGTGCCTGGAGTGCCGGGACAGGGAGAACAGATACGCAGTATTTT. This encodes CAWSAGTGRTDTQYF. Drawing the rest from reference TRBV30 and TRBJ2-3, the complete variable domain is SQTIHQWPATLVQPVGSPLSLECTVEGTSNPNLYWYRQAAGRGLQLLFYSVGIGQISSEVPQNLSASRPQDRQFILSSKKLLLSDSGFYLCAWSAGTGRTDTQYFGPGTRLTVL.